This TCR beta chain stems from a study of human T cells and chemical hapten exposure. As for the study in general: For sensitization, 2% DPC was applied to a roughly 2 cm by roughly 2 cm patch of upper inner arm skin. Study-level points and caveats: TCRs whose frequency exceeded 1 in 1000 remained the same following DPC sensitization.

Described time point: pre-sensitization, week 0. Treatment reported: therapeutic diphenylcyclopropenone sensitization with weekly scalp DPC. CDR3 length equals 15 residues. The V gene end was trimmed by 1 base and the J gene end by 4 bases; junction bases not matched to a gene: 7. TCRdb independently ran MiXCR on the RACE reads; one entry per CDR3 protein. The table records 200,000 to 300,000 distinct CDR3 sequences, more than 6.5% of them present only once. There are a few counts of this clonotype. What it binds is not known. The sample consisted of whole blood, taken in connection with sensitization to the hapten diphenylcyclopropenone (DPC). This rearrangement joins TRBV12-3 or TRBV12-4 to TRBJ2-7, with 7 nucleotides matching TRBD2. The receptor was isolated from a woman aged 40 to 50 with alopecia areata. Some clones in this sample may be carry-over from other donors' samples. CDR3 in DNA: TGTGCCAGCAGTTTAGGGGGGAGGGCGCGATACGAGCAGTACTTC. It specifies CASSLGGRARYEQYF.